The clone carrying this T cell receptor (beta chain) was observed many times. These data come from a study of metastatic and nonmetastatic thyroid tumors. Patients were all untreated before their thyroid surgery. The CDR3 runs to 13 residues. V gave up 9 bases and J gave up 6 bases; unmatched junction bases: 6. Germline V gene sequence: CDR1 MNHNS, CDR2 SASEGT. TCRdb re-called the PCR reads with MiXCR. The data show some 27,000 clones, under 25% seen once. The chain combines TRBV6-1 with TRBJ2-1, with 9 bases fitting TRBD2. Source material: blood. This sequence was found in a male donor with papillary thyroid cancer or a benign thyroid nodule (not recorded which). Some clones in this sample may be carry-over from other donors' samples. CDR3 DNA sequence: TGTGCCAGTGCGGGGGGGCTTGGCAATGAGCAGTTCTTC. Encoded protein: CASAGGLGNEQFF.